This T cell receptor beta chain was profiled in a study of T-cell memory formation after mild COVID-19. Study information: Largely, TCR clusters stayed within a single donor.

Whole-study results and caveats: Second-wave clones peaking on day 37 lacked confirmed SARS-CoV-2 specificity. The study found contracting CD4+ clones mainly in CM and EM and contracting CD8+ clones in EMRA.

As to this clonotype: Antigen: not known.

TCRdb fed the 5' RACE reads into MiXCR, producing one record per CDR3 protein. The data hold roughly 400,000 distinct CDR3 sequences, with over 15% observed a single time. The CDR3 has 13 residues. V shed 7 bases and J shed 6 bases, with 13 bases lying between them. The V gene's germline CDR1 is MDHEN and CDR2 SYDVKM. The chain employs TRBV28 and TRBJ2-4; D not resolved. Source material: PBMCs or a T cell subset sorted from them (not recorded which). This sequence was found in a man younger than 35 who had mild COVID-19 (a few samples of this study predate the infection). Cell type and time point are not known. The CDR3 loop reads CASNQEDLNIQYF. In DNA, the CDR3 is TGTGCCAGCAACCAAGAGGACCTAAACATTCAGTACTTC.